There are many counts of the clone carrying this T cell receptor beta chain. What it recognizes is unknown. Hyperthyroidism was newly diagnosed in patients aged 18 to 65 (duration under 2 months). Diagnoses were established using clinical symptoms, serum thyroxine and TRAb, thyroid ultrasound and orbital computed tomography. The CDR3 sequence is 12 residues long. Trimming cost V 5 bases and J 10 bases, with 12 bases left between them. These data belong to a study of T cells in Graves' hyperthyroidism and ophthalmopathy. Study in general: Blood was drawn when the patient was first diagnosed and still untreated. Study outcomes and limitations: Ophthalmopathy, which appeared later, was predicted by the model a median 6.5 months before onset.

The TCR beta CDR3 regions underwent amplification using RNA transcripts as the source. HTBI primers drove first-round RT-PCR of the TCR CDR3. TCRdb ran MiXCR on the multiplex PCR reads and lists one entry per CDR3 protein. This sample has about 400,000 distinct CDR3 sequences, with around 16% found just once. The specimen was blood. The chain has TRBV12-3 or TRBV12-4 and TRBJ2-1; D perhaps matches TRBD1 (5 bases). The clonotype was recovered from a woman aged 18-29 years with Graves' hyperthyroidism. CDR3 loop: CASSLRGREQFF. For the CDR3, the DNA is TGTGCCAGCAGTCTAAGGGGTAGGGAGCAGTTCTTC.